This passage covers 32 T cell receptor beta chains from one sample sequenced in a study of T cell changes during pregnancy in multiple sclerosis. Assay used: immunoSEQ multiplex PCR; TCRdb lists only in-frame clones, some missing. Among 100,000 to 110,000 clones, 92% were seen once, and the ten largest hold around 2.1%. Sequenced here: peripheral blood, sampled after pregnancy. These receptors were collected from a female donor with multiple sclerosis, enrolled in a pregnancy study.

V gene TRBV30 combines with J gene TRBJ2-7; a possible D gene is TRBD1 (6 bases). V gave up 2 bases and J gave up 3 bases, with 20 bases separating them. Germline lookup yields CDR1 GTSNPN and CDR2 SVGIG (reference sequence). The CDR3 runs 16 residues. The CDR3 region has the DNA TGTGCCTGGAGTCCCAGGTTGGCAGGGGTTTACTACGAGCAGTACTTC. The encoded protein is CAWSPRLAGVYYEQYF.

The chain employs TRBV18 and TRBJ1-2; 7 nucleotides align to TRBD1. V lost 8 bases and J lost 4; bases outside the gene matches: 7. Germline V gives CDR1 KGHSH, CDR2 LQKENI. The CDR3 is 13 amino acids. CDR3 in DNA: TGTGCCAGCACCCGACAGGGCCTCTATGGCTACACCTTC. This sequence encodes CASTRQGLYGYTF.

The V call is TRBV10-3, the J call TRBJ2-5, with TRBD1 as a possible D gene (6 bases). Germline loops: CDR1 ENHRY, CDR2 SYGVKD. V lost 0 bases and J lost 2, with 13 bases in between. This CDR3 is built from 16 residues. CDR3 bases: TGTGCCATCAGTGAGTCGATGGACAGCGATCAAGAGACCCAGTACTTC. Residues: CAISESMDSDQETQYF.

The genes are TRBV7-8 and TRBJ2-1; 8 bases map to TRBD2. The CDR3 loop spans 18 amino acids. V gave up 5 bases and J gave up 12 bases; unmatched junction bases: 24. Germline lookup yields CDR1 SGHVS and CDR2 FQNEAQ. DNA of the CDR3: TGTGCCAGCAGCCCAGGTGGGGTGGCCGGGACTAGGGGGTTTGTGCAGTTCTTC. This encodes CASSPGGVAGTRGFVQFF.

The chain has TRBV7-3 and TRBJ2-5; D is uncertain. Germline-derived CDR1 and CDR2 are SGHTA and FQGTGA. The CDR3 totals 13 residues. Trimming took 4 bases from V and 2 from J, leaving 8 bases between them. The CDR3 spells CASSSARQETQYF. Here the CDR3 DNA reads TGTGCCAGCAGCTCCGCCCGGCAAGAGACCCAGTACTTC.

Only one count was recorded for this clone. The chain couples TRBV30 to TRBJ1-5; unclear D gene. This CDR3 is 19 amino acids long. The germline V gene encodes CDR1 GTSNPN and CDR2 SVGIG (reference sequence). Trimming cost V 0 bases and J 0 bases, with 21 bases left between them. The CDR3 loop is CAWSVVGVGGNYSNQPQHF. In nucleotides, the CDR3 is TGTGCCTGGAGTGTAGTCGGGGTGGGAGGTAACTATAGCAATCAGCCCCAGCATTTT.

CDR3 in amino acids: CASSEHRGIFGNIQYF. CDR3 DNA sequence: TGTGCCAGCAGTGAACACAGGGGGATTTTCGGAAACATTCAGTACTTC. The chain recombines TRBV2 with TRBJ2-4, with TRBD1 matching 8 bases. Germline V lookup: CDR1 SNHLY, CDR2 FYNNEI. CDR3 length equals 16 residues. With 2 bases clipped from V and 6 bases from J, the junction kept 9 bases outside the gene matches.

The genes are TRBV13 and TRBJ2-7; 9 bases align to TRBD1. This CDR3 is 15 amino acids long. Trimming took 5 bases from V and 4 from J; bases not matched to a gene: 9. Germline loops: CDR1 PRHDT, CDR2 FYEKMQ (reference sequence). CDR3 coding DNA: TGTGCCAGCAGCCCACCAGGACAGGGGATGTACGAGCAGTACTTC. Translation gives CASSPPGQGMYEQYF.

The gene calls are TRBV5-1 and TRBJ2-7; 12 positions agree with TRBD2. The V segment lost 2 bases and the J segment 2 bases; nucleotides outside the gene matches: 5. This CDR3 region has 16 residues. Germline V gene sequence: CDR1 SGHRS, CDR2 YFSETQ. The CDR3 region has the DNA TGCGCCAGCAGCTTCCCTAGCGGGAGGGAGCCCTACGAGCAGTACTTC. Its translation: CASSFPSGREPYEQYF. Full variable domain (missing parts from reference TRBV5-1 and TRBJ2-7): KAGVTQTPRYLIKTRGQQVTLSCSPISGHRSVSWYQQTPGQGLQFLFEYFSETQRNKGNFPGRFSGRQFSNSRSEMNVSTLELGDSALYLCASSFPSGREPYEQYFGPGTRLTVT.

The chain couples TRBV5-1 to TRBJ2-7; TRBD1 aligns across 9 bases. CDR1 SGHRS and CDR2 YFSETQ come from the germline V gene. V gave up 4 bases and J gave up 3 bases; unmatched junction bases: 8. The CDR3 contains 15 residues. In DNA form, the CDR3 reads TGCGCCAGCAGCCCTTCGAGGACAGGGGTCTACGAGCAGTACTTC. Protein sequence: CASSPSRTGVYEQYF.

This sequence joins TRBV5-4 and TRBJ2-7; the match to TRBD1 covers 8 bases. Looked up from germline, CDR1 is SGHNT and CDR2 is YYREEE (reference sequence). The CDR3 is made up of 13 amino acids. Trimming at V came to 3 bases and at J to 3 bases, leaving 2 bases not matched to a gene. The CDR3 DNA sequence: TGTGCCAGCAGCTCCGGGACAGGCTACGAGCAGTACTTC. Amino acid sequence: CASSSGTGYEQYF.

V and J are TRBV12-5 and TRBJ2-1; 9 bases agree with TRBD2. Germline assignment: CDR1 LGHNT and CDR2 FRNRAP. This CDR3 is 13 amino acids long. Unmatched junction bases numbered 0, after V lost 5 bases and J lost 4 bases. This CDR3 is CASGSGGYNEQFF. The CDR3 coding sequence is TGTGCTAGTGGTAGCGGGGGGTACAATGAGCAGTTCTTC.

The chain combines TRBV6-5 with TRBJ1-5; the match to TRBD1 covers 9 bases. Germline CDR1 and CDR2: MNHEY and SVGAGI. V lost 8 bases and J lost 2; bases outside the gene matches: 7. The CDR3 consists of 15 residues. CDR3 sequence: CASAWTGEGNQPQHF. CDR3 DNA sequence: TGTGCCAGCGCCTGGACAGGGGAGGGCAATCAGCCCCAGCATTTT.

This rearrangement joins TRBV9 to TRBJ2-3; 8 bases map to TRBD2. The CDR3 is made up of 17 amino acids. Germline V CDR1 and CDR2: SGDLS, YYNGEE. V lost 0 bases and J lost 2; bases outside the gene matches: 8. CDR3: CASSVEVAGGYTDTQYF. The CDR3 DNA is TGTGCCAGCAGCGTAGAGGTGGCGGGGGGCTACACAGATACGCAGTATTTT.

This chain joins TRBV2 and TRBJ2-2, with 7 bases identical to TRBD1. This CDR3 region has 16 residues. The V segment lost 5 bases and the J segment 5 bases; nucleotides outside the gene matches: 11. Germline assignment: CDR1 SNHLY and CDR2 FYNNEI. CDR3 DNA: TGTGCCAGCAGTCCGAGGGACAGTAGGGGGACCGGGGAGCTGTTTTTT. This gives the protein CASSPRDSRGTGELFF.

This chain joins TRBV7-3 and TRBJ1-5, with D perhaps TRBD1 (5 bases). The V end was cut by 5 bases, the J end by 4 bases, with 9 bases between. This CDR3 has 13 amino acids. From germline, CDR1 is SGHTA and CDR2 FQGTGA. The CDR3 here is CASSPDRNQPQHF. The CDR3 bases are TGTGCCAGCAGCCCCGACAGAAATCAGCCCCAGCATTTT.

This chain links TRBV11-2 with TRBJ1-1, with a possible D match to TRBD1 (6 bases). CDR3 length equals 15 residues. V lost 5 bases and J lost 6, with 19 bases in between. Germline CDR1 and CDR2: SGHAT and FQNNGV. CDR3 sequence: CASSLNAGAVSEAFF. The DNA of the CDR3 is TGTGCCAGCAGCCTGAACGCAGGGGCGGTTTCTGAAGCTTTCTTT. Full variable domain (remainder filled in from reference TRBV11-2 and TRBJ1-1): EAGVAQSPRYKIIEKRQSVAFWCNPISGHATLYWYQQILGQGPKLLIQFQNNGVVDDSQLPKDRFSAERLKGVDSTLKIQPAKLEDSAVYLCASSLNAGAVSEAFFGQGTRLTVV.

This clone was found once. The genes are TRBV5-6 and TRBJ2-3; 11 nucleotides align to TRBD2. CDR3 length: 16 residues. The V and J ends lost 5 bases and 8 bases, in that order; junction bases with no gene match: 13. Germline CDR1 SGHDT, CDR2 YYEEEE. The DNA of the CDR3 is TGTGCCAGCAGGCGCGAGAAACTAGCGGGAGTGGGTACGCAGTATTTT. This codes for CASRREKLAGVGTQYF.

The chain employs TRBV10-1 and TRBJ1-2; possible D gene TRBD1, 6 bases. Trimming took 6 bases from V and 3 from J, leaving 17 bases between them. The length of the CDR3 is 15 residues. Germline CDR1 WNHNN, CDR2 SYGVQD (reference sequence). The CDR3 bases are TGCGCCAGCAGGTCGACAGGCATCCTGTACTATGGCTACACCTTC. Protein sequence: CASRSTGILYYGYTF.

V is TRBV5-4 and J is TRBJ1-6; 8 nucleotides match TRBD1. The CDR3 has 16 residues. CDR1 is SGHNT and CDR2 is YYREEE in the germline V gene (reference sequence). V shed 4 bases and J 1 base; nucleotides not matched to a gene: 4. CDR3 amino acids: CASSRQGSSYNSPLHF. For the CDR3, the DNA is TGTGCCAGCAGCCGACAGGGGAGTTCCTATAATTCACCCCTCCACTTT.

The gene calls are TRBV10-1 and TRBJ2-7; weak D call: TRBD2 (5 bases). The CDR3 is made up of 16 amino acids. In germline, CDR1 is WNHNN, CDR2 SYGVQD (reference sequence). V dropped 3 bases and J dropped 3 bases, with 18 bases sitting between them. This chain's CDR3 is CASSDTLEARFYEQYF. The CDR3 DNA sequence: TGCGCCAGCAGTGATACCCTGGAGGCTCGGTTCTACGAGCAGTACTTC.

The CDR3 DNA sequence: TGTGCCAGCAGCTTCTCCCAAGAGACCCAGTACTTC. This encodes CASSFSQETQYF. The chain employs TRBV7-9 and TRBJ2-5; D gene uncertain. The CDR3 runs to 12 residues. V was trimmed by 3 bases and J by 1 base, leaving 3 bases between them. CDR1 is SEHNR, CDR2 FQNEAQ, per germline (reference sequence).

The rearrangement links TRBV30 to TRBJ1-4; no firm D call. V was clipped by 4 bases and J by 5 bases, with 5 bases between them. CDR3 length equals 11 residues. Germline CDR1 is GTSNPN and CDR2 is SVGIG (reference sequence). CDR3 DNA sequence: TGTGCCTGGAAACTGAATGAAAAACTGTTTTTT. Translating it yields CAWKLNEKLFF.

V and J are TRBV4-3 and TRBJ2-1, with 8 bases that match TRBD2. Germline CDR1 reads LGHNA; CDR2 reads YSLEER. CDR3 length: 17 amino acids. J gave up 3 bases and V 4 bases, and 11 bases lay outside the gene matches. This chain's CDR3 is CASSPRAAGGLYNEQFF. The CDR3 nucleotides read TGCGCCAGCAGCCCCCGGGCTGCGGGGGGACTCTACAATGAGCAGTTCTTC.

CDR3 sequence (DNA): TGTGCCAGCAGCTTAGTCCCAGGGGACAATGGCTACACCTTC. It encodes CASSLVPGDNGYTF. The gene calls are TRBV7-9 and TRBJ1-2; maybe TRBD1 (6 bases). Germline CDR1 and CDR2: SEHNR and FQNEAQ (reference sequence). The CDR3 runs to 14 residues. The germline V and J ends were trimmed by 1 base and 6 bases, with 12 bases remaining between them.

The gene calls are TRBV28 and TRBJ1-5, with D perhaps matching TRBD1 (6 bases). The CDR3 totals 14 residues. CDR1 is MDHEN and CDR2 is SYDVKM in the germline V gene. V lost 6 bases, J lost 5 bases, and 14 bases lay in between. In DNA form, the CDR3 reads TGTGCCAGCAGGGTCGGGAGGGGGGATCAGCCCCAGCATTTT. Translation gives CASRVGRGDQPQHF.

The chain couples TRBV5-4 to TRBJ1-4; tentatively, D is TRBD1 (5 bases). CDR3 length: 13 residues. The ends were cut back, 3 bases at V and 8 bases at J, with 11 bases in the middle. From germline, CDR1 is SGHNT and CDR2 YYREEE (reference sequence). The CDR3 coding sequence is TGTGCCAGCAGCTCCGGGACTCGCGAAAAACTGTTTTTT. Translation: CASSSGTREKLFF.

The V gene is TRBV4-2, the J gene TRBJ1-5, with unresolved D. From germline, CDR1 is LGHNA and CDR2 YNFKEQ. Trimming stripped 1 base from V and 4 bases from J, with 8 bases between. This CDR3 spans 14 amino acids. The CDR3 reads CASSQGGENQPQHF. For the CDR3, the DNA is TGTGCCAGCAGCCAAGGTGGGGAGAATCAGCCCCAGCATTTT.

The chain uses TRBV30 and TRBJ1-3; D uncertain. The CDR3 spans 13 residues. Trimming cost V 6 bases and J 0 bases, with 9 bases left between them. Germline V gives CDR1 GTSNPN, CDR2 SVGIG (reference sequence). The CDR3 bases are TGTGCCTGTTTTCCCCGCTCTGGAAACACCATATATTTT. This encodes CACFPRSGNTIYF.

The chain is built from TRBV7-9 and TRBJ1-2, with TRBD1 matching over 9 bases. The CDR3 spans 16 residues. Per germline, CDR1 SEHNR and CDR2 FQNEAQ (reference sequence). V was pared by 2 bases and J by 7 bases, with 11 bases of the junction left unmatched. CDR3 DNA sequence: TGTGCCAGCAGCTTATCCTCTGGGACAGGGTCGGCTGGCTACACCTTC. Its protein is CASSLSSGTGSAGYTF.

The chain employs TRBV9 and TRBJ1-2; no firm D call. V lost 4 bases and J lost 3, with 4 bases in between. Germline V gives CDR1 SGDLS, CDR2 YYNGEE. This CDR3 is built from 11 residues. The CDR3 region has the DNA TGTGCCAGCAGCCGGGACTATGGCTACACCTTC. Amino acids: CASSRDYGYTF.

The chain combines TRBV7-9 with TRBJ2-2; a possible D gene is TRBD2 (6 bases). Germline CDR1 and CDR2: SEHNR and FQNEAQ (reference sequence). This CDR3 is built from 18 residues. Trimming stripped 0 bases from V and 1 base from J, with 15 bases between. The CDR3 loop reads CASSLAWYSRENTGELFF. DNA of the CDR3: TGTGCCAGCAGCTTAGCGTGGTACTCGCGGGAGAACACCGGGGAGCTGTTTTTT.